These 17 T cell receptor beta chains came from one sample sequenced in a study of T cells in Graves' hyperthyroidism and ophthalmopathy. Researchers amplified the TCR beta CDR3 regions from RNA transcripts. The HTBI primer set was used in a first-round RT-PCR of the TCR CDR3. TCRdb passed the multiplex PCR reads through MiXCR, listing each CDR3 protein once. Altogether around 350,000 distinct CDR3 sequences are present, just under 25% being singletons, with the ten largest covering around 79%. The material sequenced was blood. The receptors here all came from a man between 45 and 60 years old with Graves' hyperthyroidism.

This clonotype has a handful of counts. The chain employs TRBV7-9 and TRBJ2-3; D is perhaps TRBD2 (5 bases). Trimming pared 0 bases from V and 2 bases from J, leaving 9 bases between. Germline V gene lookup returns CDR1 SEHNR and CDR2 FQNEAQ (reference sequence). CDR3 length: 15 amino acids. In DNA form, the CDR3 reads TGTGCCAGCAGCTTAGCAGGAGGTATCACAGATACGCAGTATTTT. Amino acids: CASSLAGGITDTQYF.

The DNA for the CDR3 is TGCGCCAGCAGCCCGGGACTAGCGGGAGGAACGCCGTACTTC. This codes for CASSPGLAGGTPYF. The rearrangement uses TRBV5-1 and TRBJ2-7; 15 bases agree with TRBD2. The CDR3 has 14 residues. Trimming took 4 bases from V and 12 from J; bases not matched to a gene: 8. Germline V gene sequence: CDR1 SGHRS, CDR2 YFSETQ.

The J gene is TRBJ1-2, the V gene TRBV6-1; a possible D gene is TRBD1 (5 bases). Germline lookup yields CDR1 MNHNS and CDR2 SASEGT. This CDR3 comprises 13 residues. V was shortened by 5 bases and J by 9 bases, with 16 bases between the two germline ends. This chain's CDR3 is CASSPKRGSSYTF. In DNA, the CDR3 is TGTGCCAGCAGTCCCAAAAGGGGCTCGAGCTACACCTTC.

This sequence joins TRBV12-3 or TRBV12-4 and TRBJ2-5; D unresolved. V shed 6 bases and J shed 3 bases, with 14 bases lying between them. The CDR3 covers 14 residues. CDR3 residues: CASSHTVRKETQYF. The DNA of the CDR3 is TGTGCCAGCAGCCATACTGTCCGTAAAGAGACCCAGTACTTC.

This clonotype was observed a handful of times. The genes are TRBV11-2 and TRBJ2-7, with 7 bases lining up with TRBD1. This CDR3 region has 15 residues. Trimming at V came to 0 bases and at J to 2 bases, leaving 4 bases not matched to a gene. The germline CDR1 and CDR2 sequences are SGHAT and FQNNGV. The DNA of the CDR3 is TGTGCCAGCAGCTTAGAAACAGGGGATGCCTACGAGCAGTACTTC. This encodes CASSLETGDAYEQYF. Complete variable domain (other parts from reference TRBV11-2 and TRBJ2-7): EAGVAQSPRYKIIEKRQSVAFWCNPISGHATLYWYQQILGQGPKLLIQFQNNGVVDDSQLPKDRFSAERLKGVDSTLKIQPAKLEDSAVYLCASSLETGDAYEQYFGPGTRLTVT.

This CDR3 is CASSQEWADLKSSYNEQFF. CDR3 nucleotides: TGTGCCAGCAGCCAAGAGTGGGCGGACCTCAAGAGCTCCTACAATGAGCAGTTCTTC. This rearrangement joins TRBV14 to TRBJ2-1; D is ambiguous. V shed 0 bases and J shed 0 bases, with 18 bases lying between them. The CDR3 runs to 19 residues. CDR1 SGHDN and CDR2 FVKESK come from the germline V gene.

This clonotype was counted at least ten times. The V call is TRBV7-3, the J call TRBJ2-1, with D possibly matching TRBD2 (6 bases). CDR1 is SGHTA and CDR2 is FQGTGA in the germline V gene. The CDR3 has 15 amino acids. With 0 bases removed from V and 4 bases from J, the gap between germline ends came to 10 bases. The CDR3 loop is CASSLTLAGYNEQFF. The CDR3 DNA sequence: TGTGCCAGCAGCTTAACGTTGGCGGGGTACAATGAGCAGTTCTTC.

Only a few counts were recorded for this clonotype. The chain joins TRBV5-1 to TRBJ2-7; D not resolved. CDR1 is SGHRS and CDR2 is YFSETQ in the germline V gene. The CDR3 totals 14 residues. Trimming stripped 1 base from V and 2 bases from J, with 10 bases between. The DNA for the CDR3 is TGCGCCAGCAGCTTGTTACAGAGCCCCTACGAGCAGTACTTC. It codes for CASSLLQSPYEQYF.

This clonotype was recorded once. A clone one base away is much larger, so this may be a read error. This chain joins TRBV28 and TRBJ1-1; D gene uncertain. CDR1 MDHEN and CDR2 SYDVKM come from the germline V gene. There are 14 residues in the CDR3. Trimming pared 8 bases from V and 11 bases from J, leaving 24 bases between. The CDR3 bases are TGTGCCAGCCCTGGCTCAGGTGGCATTAGAGGGGCTTTCTTT. Amino acids: CASPGSGGIRGAFF. Supplemented by reference TRBV28 and TRBJ1-1, the full variable domain reads DVKVTQSSRYLVKRTGEKVFLECVQDMDHENMFWYRQDPGLGLRLIYFSYDVKMKEKGDIPEGYSVSREKKERFSLILESASTNQTSMYLCASPGSGGIRGAFFGQGTRLTVV.

The gene calls are TRBV19 and TRBJ2-7, with 9 bases lining up with TRBD2. This CDR3 spans 16 amino acids. Germline V lookup: CDR1 LNHDA, CDR2 SQIVND (reference sequence). The trim removed 7 bases at V and 4 bases at J, leaving 14 bases unmatched. The DNA for the CDR3 is TGTGCCAGTACTCCACGGCCAGGGACTAGCAGTTACGAGCAGTACTTC. Protein sequence: CASTPRPGTSSYEQYF.

The chain links TRBV2 to TRBJ2-2, with a weak D call TRBD2 (6 bases). Germline V gene lookup returns CDR1 SNHLY and CDR2 FYNNEI. CDR3 length equals 16 residues. V was trimmed by 6 bases and J by 4 bases, leaving 18 bases between them. The CDR3: CASSEAGGMVTGELFF. CDR3 DNA: TGTGCCAGCAGCGAGGCGGGCGGGATGGTCACCGGGGAGCTGTTTTTT.

The table lists this clonotype with a few counts. This rearrangement joins TRBV7-3 to TRBJ2-3; D is uncertain. Germline V lookup: CDR1 SGHTA, CDR2 FQGTGA. This CDR3 comprises 14 residues. Trimming pared 5 bases from V and 6 bases from J, leaving 15 bases between. This CDR3 reads CASSEYGYMDTQYF. The CDR3 nucleotides read TGTGCCAGCAGCGAGTACGGATACATGGATACGCAGTATTTT.

There are a few counts of this clonotype. The chain joins TRBV10-3 to TRBJ1-1, with D unresolved. V was shortened by 3 bases and J by 8 bases, with 7 bases between the two germline ends. The CDR3 has 11 amino acids. Germline V lookup: CDR1 ENHRY, CDR2 SYGVKD. Here the CDR3 reads CAISDSREAFF. The CDR3 nucleotides read TGTGCCATCAGTGACAGCAGAGAAGCTTTCTTT.

At least ten counts were recorded for this clonotype. The gene calls are TRBV6-1 and TRBJ2-3, with 11 bases matching TRBD1. In germline, CDR1 is MNHNS, CDR2 SASEGT. With V trimmed by 5 bases and J by 6 bases, 10 bases remained unmatched. The CDR3 runs 16 residues. The CDR3 DNA reads TGTGCCAGCAGTTACACCTCCGGGACAGGGGGTGATACGCAGTATTTT. Its translation: CASSYTSGTGGDTQYF.

This clonotype was observed a handful of times. The chain links TRBV12-3 or TRBV12-4 to TRBJ2-7, with TRBD1 identical over 10 bases. There are 14 residues in the CDR3. The junction had 8 bases not matched to a gene; V was cut back by 5 bases and J by 7 bases. DNA for the CDR3: TGTGCCAGCAGTCCCCAGGACAGGGGGTGGGAGCAGTACTTC. This translates into CASSPQDRGWEQYF.

This clonotype has just a few counts. This CDR3 is CSAGGSDYRNIQYF. The CDR3 nucleotides read TGCAGTGCTGGGGGCTCCGACTATCGGAACATTCAGTACTTC. This chain uses TRBV20-1 with TRBJ2-4; D may be TRBD1 (6 bases). CDR1 is DFQATT, CDR2 SNEGSKA, per germline (reference sequence). Trimming removed 5 bases at V and 7 bases at J, with 18 bases between. This CDR3 is 14 amino acids long.

The gene calls are TRBV7-2 and TRBJ2-1; D may match TRBD1 or TRBD2 (5 bases each). The germline V gene encodes CDR1 SGHTA and CDR2 FQGNSA. CDR3 length equals 15 residues. Deletions cut 1 base from V and 8 bases from J, with 15 bases between. The CDR3 protein is CASSLGGTRVDEQFF. The CDR3 DNA reads as TGTGCCAGCAGCTTAGGAGGGACCAGGGTAGATGAGCAGTTCTTC.